This T cell receptor (beta chain) was observed in a study of human T cells and chemical hapten exposure (dated by TCRdb to the early 2020s). Regarding the study in general: For sensitization, 2% DPC in acetone was applied to a 2 cm by 2 cm area of upper inner arm skin. Weekly therapeutic DPC doses were additionally applied to the scalp of patients throughout the approximately 25-week study period. Patch testing was done on the upper back using Finn chambers containing 0.01% DPC, and results were scored after 6 days according to International Contact Dermatitis Research Group standards. The mostly female patient cohort included alopecia areata with under or over 50% scalp involvement, alopecia totalis and alopecia universalis. Libraries were pooled for sequencing, and variation in per-sample TCR yields was attributed mainly to small differences in library volumes within the pool. Peripheral blood TCR repertoire changes were tracked in vivo in alopecia patients during primary and secondary sensitization to the hapten diphenylcyclopropenone (DPC). Blood samples were taken from patients before sensitization (week 0) and at 2, 6 and about 24 weeks after DPC sensitization. About 27 alopecia patients gave blood for TCR sequencing at one to four time points (pre-sensitization, 2, 6 and 24 weeks). Beyond this particular receptor, the publication reports: After repeated subsampling, the strength of the expansion versus patch-test correlation and the threshold at which it became significant changed. Significantly more large CDR3 similarity clusters were formed by expanded TCRs than by pre-sensitization or healthy control sets, consistent with antigen-driven responses. No change with DPC sensitization was found in the number of TCRs above 1 in 1000 frequency, and no evidence of global repertoire structure alterations was found. Because all patients had alopecia, a presumed autoimmune disease, the immune response of the patients might differ from that of healthy individuals. Patch test score was positively correlated with the number of PT1 expanded TCRs, with significance at thresholds 8, 16 and 32 but not at 4.

About this clonotype itself: Its antigen remains unidentified. A much more abundant neighbour one base away suggests this may be a read error.

Read against the paper, the sample's time point label means: patch test 2, 6 weeks after DPC sensitization. The treatment or condition label, read with the paper, signifies: therapeutic diphenylcyclopropenone sensitization with weekly scalp DPC. Blood at each patch-test visit was drawn before the patch test was applied. Eligible patients were aged 18 to 70, diagnosed with alopecia, deemed suitable for DPC therapy, and excluded if pregnant. Total RNA was extracted from unfractionated whole blood collected in Tempus Blood RNA tubes. As encoded in the germline V gene (reference sequence), CDR1 is DFQATT while CDR2 is SNEGSKA. The cysteine opens and the phenylalanine closes a CDR3 of 14 amino acids. Only CDR3 DNA remains: 42 bases, in frame from the first base. The library was prepared using RACE. The sample was run on a NextSeq 500. During library preparation, unique molecular identifiers were attached to individual cDNA molecules so that TCRs could be counted quantitatively and reproducibly. For every blood RNA sample, sequencing covered both the TCR alpha and TCR beta chains. As for the original processing: A median of approximately 96,000 TCRs per sample was observed, with a range of about 23,224 to 690,600. The Decombinator software suite was used to annotate V, J and CDR3 in the TCR reads. To make PS versus PT1 abundance plots, every sample was subsampled to the same number of TCRs (28,000). TCRs were defined as expanded if absent before sensitization and observed at least eight times at the 2-week time point. In TCRdb, the public reads were trimmed at Q25 with fastp and aligned with MiXCR, with productive beta chains retained. Rows are unified per CDR3 protein, each entry keeping the most common DNA and genes. These V and J calls derive from TCRdb rather than the authors' analysis. The sample table holds under 75,000 distinct CDR3 sequences, of which over 6.5% were seen once. The top ten clonotypes cover 3% to 4.5% of the sample.

Here the chain combines TRBV20-1 and TRBJ2-5; TRBD2 fits 7 bases in the junction. This clonotype was obtained from a woman in her fifties or sixties with alopecia areata. Some clones in this sample may be carry-over from other donors' samples. Source: whole blood, taken in connection with sensitization to the hapten diphenylcyclopropenone (DPC). The CDR3 region reads CSAGDSSGQETQCF. The DNA sequence is as follows: TGCAGTGCTGGTGACTCTAGCGGACAAGAGACCCAGTGCTTC.